This TCR beta chain was sequenced for a study of identical twins. V was shortened by 8 bases and J by 7 bases, with 29 bases between the two germline ends. The CDR3 is 16 amino acids. Germline lookup yields CDR1 DFQATT and CDR2 SNEGSKA (reference sequence). TCRdb re-derived calls from the 5' RACE reads in MiXCR, one entry per CDR3 protein. The data hold about 240,000 distinct CDR3 sequences, with about an eighth observed a single time. These data also formed part of another study, on yellow fever vaccine responses in identical twins.

The chain is built from TRBV20-1 and TRBJ2-5; tentatively, D is TRBD1 or TRBD2 (6 bases each). Sequencing was performed on memory (CD45RO+) T cells sorted from blood. This TCR was recovered from a woman aged 18-35 years in good health. This CDR3 reads CSSTFRGSNLGGTQYF. CDR3 nucleotide sequence: TGCAGTTCGACATTCAGGGGCTCTAATCTCGGGGGGACCCAGTACTTC.